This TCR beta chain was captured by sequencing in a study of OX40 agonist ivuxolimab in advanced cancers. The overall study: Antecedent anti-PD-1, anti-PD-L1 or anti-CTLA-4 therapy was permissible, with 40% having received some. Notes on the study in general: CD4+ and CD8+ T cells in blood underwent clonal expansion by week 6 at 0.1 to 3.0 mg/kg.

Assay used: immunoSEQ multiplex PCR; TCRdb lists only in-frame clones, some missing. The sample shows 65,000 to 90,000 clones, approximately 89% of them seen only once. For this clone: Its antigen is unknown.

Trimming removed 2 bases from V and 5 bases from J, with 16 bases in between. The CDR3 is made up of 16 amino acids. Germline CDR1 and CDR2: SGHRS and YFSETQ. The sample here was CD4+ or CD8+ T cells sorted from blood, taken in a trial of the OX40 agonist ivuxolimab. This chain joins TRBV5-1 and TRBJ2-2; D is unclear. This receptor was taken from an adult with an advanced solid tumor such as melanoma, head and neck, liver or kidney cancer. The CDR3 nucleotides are TGCGCCAGCAGCTTAGGTGGAATAGCTGGTACCGGGGAGCTGTTTTTT. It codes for CASSLGGIAGTGELFF.